Following are 28 T cell receptor beta chains from one sample sequenced in a study of CD8+CD57+ T cells in acquired aplastic anemia. TCR beta VDJ and CDR3 profiles were obtained from a genomic DNA template. A single record per CDR3 protein comes from TCRdb applying MiXCR to the reads. The table lists some 120,000 distinct CDR3 sequences, 30% to 45% of them singletons, with under 3% in the top ten. CD8+CD57+ cell expansion had been shown by flow cytometry in patients chosen for sequencing. Input material: sorted CD4+, CD8+, or CD8+CD57+ T cells (not recorded which) from PBMCs. The source is a human donor with aplastic anemia.

J is TRBJ1-2 and V is TRBV18, with TRBD1 matching 8 bases. Germline values: CDR1 KGHSH, CDR2 LQKENI. J gave up 0 bases and V 3 bases, and 3 bases lay outside the gene matches. The CDR3 spans 15 residues. CDR3 DNA sequence: TGTGCCAGCTCACCCAGGACAGGGACTAACTATGGCTACACCTTC. It yields the protein CASSPRTGTNYGYTF.

The chain recombines TRBV2 with TRBJ2-3, with 8 bases lining up with TRBD1. After removal of 6 bases from V and 9 bases from J, the junction contained 14 bases not matched to a gene. Germline CDR1 is SNHLY and CDR2 is FYNNEI. The CDR3 loop spans 15 amino acids. CDR3 protein: CASSSNGQGIDTQYF. The CDR3 DNA is TGTGCCAGCAGCTCTAATGGACAGGGCATAGACACGCAGTATTTT.

This clonotype was seen more than once but under ten times. Just one base apart from a much larger clone, this may be a read error. Because it lacks the conserved phenylalanine or tryptophan at the end, this CDR3 is likely a read error. The chain employs TRBV5-1 and TRBJ1-6, with D possibly matching TRBD1 (5 bases). V lost 3 bases and J lost 0, with 7 bases in between. This CDR3 region has 15 residues. Germline-derived CDR1 and CDR2 are SGHRS and YFSETQ. CDR3 bases: TGCGCCAGCAGCTCGCAGGGCTCCTATAATTCACCCCTCCACCTT. Its translation: CASSSQGSYNSPLHL.

The chain carries TRBV19 and TRBJ2-2, with D possibly TRBD1 on 5 matching bases. V lost 9 bases and J lost 6, with 17 bases in between. Germline V gene data show CDR1 as LNHDA and CDR2 as SQIVND (reference sequence). CDR3 length equals 14 residues. CDR3 residues: CASSPDNLPGELFF. The CDR3 nucleotides are TGTGCCAGCTCACCGGACAACCTCCCCGGGGAGCTGTTTTTT.

This clonotype was counted a few times. V gene TRBV19 combines with J gene TRBJ2-3; D gene uncertain. The V gene lost 6 bases and the J gene lost 6 bases, with 7 bases spanning the gap. Germline V CDR1 and CDR2: LNHDA, SQIVND (reference sequence). There are 11 residues in the CDR3. Here the CDR3 reads CASRVRDTQYF. As DNA, the CDR3 is TGTGCCAGTAGGGTGCGGGATACGCAGTATTTT. The full variable domain, rest sourced from reference TRBV19 and TRBJ2-3, is DGGITQSPKYLFRKEGQNVTLSCEQNLNHDAMYWYRQDPGQGLRLIYYSQIVNDFQKGDIAEGYSVSREKKESFPLTVTSAQKNPTAFYLCASRVRDTQYFGPGTRLTVL.

The chain combines TRBV25-1 with TRBJ2-3; D not certain. V was trimmed by 4 bases and J by 1 base, leaving 6 bases between them. CDR1 is MGHDK and CDR2 is SYGVNS in the germline V gene. This CDR3 region has 13 residues. CDR3 coding DNA: TGTGCCAGCAGTGTGTCAGGCACAGATACGCAGTATTTT. Its translation: CASSVSGTDTQYF. The full variable domain, rest sourced from reference TRBV25-1 and TRBJ2-3, is EADIYQTPRYLVIGTGKKITLECSQTMGHDKMYWYQQDPGMELHLIHYSYGVNSTEKGDLSSESTVSRIRTEHFPLTLESARPSHTSQYLCASSVSGTDTQYFGPGTRLTVL.

In regard to this clonotype: A read error is possible here, since a much larger clone lies one base away. The chain couples TRBV5-1 to TRBJ1-4; D unclear. The CDR3 consists of 14 residues. Germline values: CDR1 SGHRS, CDR2 YFSETQ. V was trimmed by 1 base and J by 11 bases, leaving 15 bases between them. The CDR3 nucleotides are TGCGCCAGCAGCTTGTTCGGTAATAGTGAGAAACTGTTTTTT. Translation gives CASSLFGNSEKLFF.

This chain uses TRBV20-1 with TRBJ2-3, with 10 bases aligning to TRBD2. Looked up from germline, CDR1 is DFQATT and CDR2 is SNEGSKA (reference sequence). The CDR3 totals 15 residues. The V and J ends lost 3 bases and 6 bases, in that order; junction bases with no gene match: 9. CDR3 in amino acids: CSASSVAGGLDTQYF. CDR3 sequence (DNA): TGCAGTGCTAGCTCGGTAGCGGGGGGTCTGGATACGCAGTATTTT.

The chain joins TRBV5-1 to TRBJ2-5; 9 bases map to TRBD2. The V gene's germline CDR1 is SGHRS and CDR2 YFSETQ. This CDR3 comprises 13 residues. With 3 bases clipped from V and 3 bases from J, the junction kept 0 bases outside the gene matches. The CDR3 nucleotides read TGCGCCAGCAGCTCTAGCGGGGAAGAGACCCAGTACTTC. The encoded protein is CASSSSGEETQYF.

The chain links TRBV2 to TRBJ1-2; TRBD1 aligns across 9 bases. The germline V gene encodes CDR1 SNHLY and CDR2 FYNNEI. Trimming took 2 bases from V and 7 from J; bases not matched to a gene: 5. The CDR3 length is 14 residues. CDR3 DNA: TGTGCCAGCAGTGAACGGACAGGGGTTGGTGGCTACACCTTC. It codes for CASSERTGVGGYTF.

This clonotype was seen many times. The chain employs TRBV2 and TRBJ2-1; 9 bases map to TRBD2. CDR1 SNHLY and CDR2 FYNNEI come from the germline V gene. The trim removed 6 bases at V and 6 bases at J, leaving 9 bases unmatched. CDR3 length: 15 amino acids. CDR3 DNA sequence: TGTGCCAGCAGCTTCACTAGCGGGCAACGCAATGAGCAGTTCTTC. It specifies CASSFTSGQRNEQFF.

The chain carries TRBV29-1 and TRBJ1-1; maybe TRBD1 (5 bases). Trimming took 3 bases from V and 2 from J, leaving 10 bases between them. The CDR3 length is 13 residues. Per the germline V gene, CDR1 is SQVTM and CDR2 is ANQGSEA. The CDR3 DNA follows: TGCAGCGTTGACGGGACGGCTAACACTGAAGCTTTCTTT. The encoded protein is CSVDGTANTEAFF. The full variable domain, with the rest looked up from reference TRBV29-1 and TRBJ1-1, is SAVISQKPSRDICQRGTSLTIQCQVDSQVTMMFWYRQQPGQSLTLIATANQGSEATYESGFVIDKFPISRPNLTFSTLTVSNMSPEDSSIYLCSVDGTANTEAFFGQGTRLTVV.

In this sample, this clonotype turned up many times. V usage is TRBV15 and J usage is TRBJ2-2; TRBD2 matches 7 bases. Germline V gene lookup returns CDR1 LNHNV and CDR2 YYDKDF (reference sequence). CDR3 length: 15 amino acids. Trimming removed 1 base from V and 5 bases from J; junction bases left unmatched: 4. CDR3 region: CATSRGGGGTGELFF. The CDR3 DNA reads as TGTGCCACCAGCAGAGGAGGCGGGGGAACCGGGGAGCTGTTTTTT. The full variable domain, rest sourced from reference TRBV15 and TRBJ2-2, is DAMVIQNPRYQVTQFGKPVTLSCSQTLNHNVMYWYQQKSSQAPKLLFHYYDKDFNNEADTPDNFQSRRPNTSFCFLDIRSPGLGDTAMYLCATSRGGGGTGELFFGEGSRLTVL.

This clonotype appeared many times. The chain recombines TRBV6-5 with TRBJ2-3; TRBD2 matches at 7 bases. The trim removed 2 bases at V and 0 bases at J, leaving 2 bases unmatched. Germline CDR1 MNHEY, CDR2 SVGAGI. The CDR3 runs to 15 residues. CDR3 residues: CASSYRGGSTDTQYF. The CDR3 nucleotides read TGTGCCAGCAGTTACCGCGGGGGAAGCACAGATACGCAGTATTTT.

This clonotype occurred many times. This chain joins TRBV27 and TRBJ1-2; D not resolved. V was trimmed by 2 bases and J by 2 bases, leaving 6 bases between them. The CDR3 is 13 amino acids. Germline values: CDR1 MNHEY, CDR2 SMNVEV (reference sequence). Here the CDR3 reads CASSLGGNYGYTF. In DNA form, the CDR3 reads TGTGCCAGCAGTTTAGGCGGGAACTATGGCTACACCTTC.

V gene TRBV25-1 combines with J gene TRBJ2-3; no clear D. The CDR3 extends over 15 amino acids. CDR1 is MGHDK and CDR2 is SYGVNS in the germline V gene. V lost 2 bases to trimming and J lost 2 bases, with 11 bases between them. The CDR3 sequence: CASSENRGPTDTQYF. The DNA for the CDR3 is TGTGCCAGCAGTGAAAATCGCGGACCCACAGATACGCAGTATTTT.

Many counts were recorded for this clonotype. The V and J genes are TRBV6-5 and TRBJ1-2, with 9 bases aligning to TRBD1. Germline CDR1 reads MNHEY; CDR2 reads SVGAGI. This CDR3 has 16 residues. Trimming removed 0 bases from V and 8 bases from J; junction bases left unmatched: 10. The CDR3 nucleotides are TGTGCCAGCAGTTACTCGACGTCACAGGGGGCTCTGGGCTACACCTTC. It encodes CASSYSTSQGALGYTF.

This clonotype was seen just once. In DNA form, the CDR3 reads TGTGCCACCAGCAGAGCCGGGACAGGAAGTACCTATGGCTACACCTTC. Its protein is CATSRAGTGSTYGYTF. The V call is TRBV15, the J call TRBJ1-2; TRBD1 matches at 8 bases. V trimming: 1 base; J trimming: 4 bases; junction bases outside the gene matches: 8. The germline CDR1 and CDR2 sequences are LNHNV and YYDKDF (reference sequence). The CDR3 is made up of 16 amino acids.

The rearrangement joins TRBV2 to TRBJ1-1; D uncertain. The V gene's germline CDR1 is SNHLY and CDR2 FYNNEI. This CDR3 comprises 14 residues. Trimming pared 6 bases from V and 0 bases from J, leaving 11 bases between. The CDR3 nucleotides are TGTGCCAGCAGCCAAGGCTACATGAACACTGAAGCTTTCTTT. This sequence encodes CASSQGYMNTEAFF.

This clonotype was seen repeatedly, ten times or more. The rearrangement links TRBV12-3 or TRBV12-4 to TRBJ1-2; D is unclear. This CDR3 region has 14 residues. Trimming took 5 bases from V and 5 from J, leaving 15 bases between them. The CDR3 bases are TGTGCCAGCAGTACCCTCGGAGAAAGGTATGGCTACACCTTC. Amino acids: CASSTLGERYGYTF.

This clonotype was seen ten or more times. The chain couples TRBV6-1 to TRBJ2-7, with D possibly TRBD2 on 5 matching bases. The germline V gene has CDR1 MNHNS and CDR2 SASEGT. The CDR3 extends over 14 amino acids. Trimming shortened V by 6 bases and J by 0 bases, and 12 bases separated the two germline ends. The CDR3, as DNA: TGTGCCAGCAGACCTTCGGGGAGCTCCTACGAGCAGTACGTC. Translating it yields CASRPSGSSYEQYV.

Turning to this clonotype: Its ends do not fully match the called genes, so a read error is possible. The chain links TRBV2 to TRBJ1-1, with D maybe TRBD1 (5 bases). This CDR3 is built from 11 residues. The germline V gene has CDR1 SNHLY and CDR2 FYNNEI. Here the CDR3 reads CTSSSGTEALF. The DNA for the CDR3 is TGTACCAGCAGTTCAGGGACTGAAGCTCTCTTT.

The J gene is TRBJ2-7, the V gene TRBV10-2; D not resolved. Germline assignment: CDR1 WSHSY and CDR2 SAAADI. This CDR3 spans 12 amino acids. The V and J ends lost 10 bases and 2 bases respectively, with 12 bases between them. The CDR3 nucleotides are TGCGCCACCTTGGGCAGACCCTACGAGCAGTACTTC. This sequence encodes CATLGRPYEQYF.

The sample holds many counts of this clonotype. The CDR3 DNA follows: TGCGCCAGCAGCGATATGAGGGGACGGGAGCTTTACGGGGCCAACGTCCTGACTTTC. Translated: CASSDMRGRELYGANVLTF. This chain connects TRBV5-1 to TRBJ2-6, with D tentatively TRBD2 (6 bases). Germline assignment: CDR1 SGHRS and CDR2 YFSETQ. This CDR3 contains 19 residues. The V end was cut by 4 bases, the J end by 4 bases, with 24 bases between.

V usage is TRBV2 and J usage is TRBJ2-7; D uncertain. CDR1 SNHLY and CDR2 FYNNEI come from the germline V gene. V lost 8 bases and J lost 4, with 15 bases in between. The CDR3 extends over 13 amino acids. CDR3: CASGSLDGYEQYF. CDR3 nucleotides: TGTGCCAGCGGGTCCCTAGATGGGTACGAGCAGTACTTC.

This clonotype was picked up a small number of times. The V gene is TRBV6-1, the J gene TRBJ2-2; D could derive from TRBD1 or TRBD2 (6 bases each). V dropped 8 bases and J dropped 5 bases, with 24 bases sitting between them. CDR3 length: 17 amino acids. Germline CDR1 reads MNHNS; CDR2 reads SASEGT. DNA of the CDR3: TGTGCCAGCTGGCGAGGTGGGGGGACATGGGGAACCGGGGAGCTGTTTTTT. Amino acid sequence: CASWRGGGTWGTGELFF.

The chain is built from TRBV7-2 and TRBJ2-1, with D possibly matching TRBD2 (6 bases). The CDR3 length is 13 residues. Germline CDR1 is SGHTA and CDR2 is FQGNSA. V was cut by 7 bases and J by 4 bases, with 11 bases left in between. The CDR3 here is CASTLLAYNEQFF. As DNA, the CDR3 is TGTGCCAGCACTCTACTAGCATACAATGAGCAGTTCTTC.

This rearrangement joins TRBV2 to TRBJ2-5; D is perhaps TRBD1 (5 bases). This CDR3 is 12 amino acids long. V was trimmed by 5 bases and J by 5 bases, leaving 9 bases between them. CDR1 is SNHLY, CDR2 FYNNEI, per germline. The CDR3 sequence: CASSLRQETQYF. CDR3 in DNA: TGTGCCAGCAGTTTACGACAGGAGACCCAGTACTTC.